This T cell receptor (beta chain) was documented in a study of graft-versus-host responses after intestinal transplantation. Study-level information: Isolated intestinal, liver-intestinal, or multivisceral transplants had been given to the recipients.

Study results and caveats: GvH clones detected in recipient marrow included some appearing first in ileum or blood. Those patients showing graft-donor T cell macrochimerism displayed high graft-versus-host to host-versus-graft clonal ratios in allografts.

Sequencing used immunoSEQ multiplex PCR; TCRdb keeps in-frame clones, though not all of them. The sample has about 100,000 clones, less than 90% seen once. The CDR3 length is 16 residues. Trimming took 4 bases from V and 10 from J; bases not matched to a gene: 12. CDR1 SGHRS and CDR2 YFSETQ come from the germline V gene. Of note for this clone: The antigen remains unidentified.

The clonotype originates from a human donor who was the organ donor for an intestinal transplant. The sequencing here drew on unstimulated CD4+ T cells sorted from spleen or lymph node cells, taken before transplant. V and J are TRBV5-1 and TRBJ1-4; 11 positions match TRBD1. CDR3 loop: CASSPGNGQGAGKLFF. CDR3 coding DNA: TGCGCCAGCAGCCCGGGGAACGGACAGGGGGCAGGAAAACTGTTTTTT.